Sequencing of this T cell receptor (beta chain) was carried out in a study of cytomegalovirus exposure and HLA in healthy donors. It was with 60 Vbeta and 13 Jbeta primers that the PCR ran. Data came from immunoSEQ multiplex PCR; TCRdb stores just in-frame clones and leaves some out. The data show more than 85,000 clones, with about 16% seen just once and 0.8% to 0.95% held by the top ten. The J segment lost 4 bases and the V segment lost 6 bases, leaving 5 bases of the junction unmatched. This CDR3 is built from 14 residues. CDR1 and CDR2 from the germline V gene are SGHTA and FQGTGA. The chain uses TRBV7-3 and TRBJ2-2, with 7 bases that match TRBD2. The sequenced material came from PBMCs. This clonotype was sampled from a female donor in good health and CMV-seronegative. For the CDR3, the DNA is TGTGCCAGCAGTCCGCGGGAGCCCACCGGGGAGCTGTTTTTT. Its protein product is CASSPREPTGELFF.